Listed below are T cell receptor beta chains from one sample, sequenced in a study of neurological immune-mediated disorders. MiXCR was run by TCRdb on the 5' RACE reads, yielding one entry per CDR3 protein. The data contain 25,000 to 35,000 distinct CDR3 sequences, approximately 1.6% of them seen just once; the ten biggest clones take up about 9%. Sample: PBMCs. These receptors were obtained from a woman in her 30s with multiple sclerosis. Each CDR3 is given with its conserved first and last residue. Fields, in order: clone size, V gene, CDR3 length, D gene, J gene, CDR3 DNA, CDR3 protein. A D gene is named only where the DNA matches it firmly. Clone size is given for some rows only: seen once, a few or many times, or a class if the clone is expanded.

clone size: many
V gene: TRBV20-1
CDR3 length: 13
D gene: .
J gene: TRBJ1-1
CDR3 DNA: TGCAGTGCTAGAGGAATGGTTGGGACTGAAGCTTTCTTT
CDR3 protein: CSARGMVGTEAFF

clone size: .
V gene: TRBV18
CDR3 length: 11
D gene: .
J gene: TRBJ2-5
CDR3 DNA: TGTGCCAGCTCAGACCAAGAGACCCAGTACTTC
CDR3 protein: CASSDQETQYF

clone size: many
V gene: TRBV20-1
CDR3 length: 13
D gene: TRBD1
J gene: TRBJ1-1
CDR3 DNA: TGCAGTGCTTCCCGGGACAGGGGCCGTGAAGCTTTCTTT
CDR3 protein: CSASRDRGREAFF

clone size: many
V gene: TRBV7-9
CDR3 length: 14
D gene: TRBD1
J gene: TRBJ1-3
CDR3 DNA: TGTGCCAGCAGCCGACAGGGGGCTGGAAACACCATATATTTT
CDR3 protein: CASSRQGAGNTIYF

clone size: many
V gene: TRBV7-2
CDR3 length: 15
D gene: TRBD1
J gene: TRBJ2-7
CDR3 DNA: TGTGCCAGCAGCTTAGGCAGGGGGCGAACCTACGAGCAGTACTTC
CDR3 protein: CASSLGRGRTYEQYF

clone size: many
V gene: TRBV6-2/TRBV6-3
CDR3 length: 14
D gene: .
J gene: TRBJ2-3
CDR3 DNA: TGTGCCAGCAGTACTACTAGTTCCCCAGATACGCAGTATTTT
CDR3 protein: CASSTTSSPDTQYF

clone size: many
V gene: TRBV3-1
CDR3 length: 12
D gene: .
J gene: TRBJ1-2
CDR3 DNA: TGTGCCAGCAGCCAAGACCGTTATGGCTACACCTTC
CDR3 protein: CASSQDRYGYTF

clone size: many
V gene: TRBV4-3
CDR3 length: 15
D gene: TRBD1
J gene: TRBJ2-2
CDR3 DNA: TGCGCCAGCAGCCCAGGGGGCGCGTACACCGGGGAGCTGTTTTTT
CDR3 protein: CASSPGGAYTGELFF

clone size: many
V gene: TRBV7-2
CDR3 length: 11
D gene: .
J gene: TRBJ2-1
CDR3 DNA: TGTGCCAGCAGCTTGTCACGTGAGCAGTTCTTC
CDR3 protein: CASSLSREQFF

clone size: many
V gene: TRBV27
CDR3 length: 16
D gene: TRBD2
J gene: TRBJ2-3
CDR3 DNA: TGTGCCAGCAGTACGGGGCGGGGGGGCCATTTAAATACGCAGTATTTT
CDR3 protein: CASSTGRGGHLNTQYF

clone size: many
V gene: TRBV29-1
CDR3 length: 11
D gene: TRBD2
J gene: TRBJ2-7
CDR3 DNA: TGCAGCGTTGAGGGGGGGGTCGAGCAGTACTTC
CDR3 protein: CSVEGGVEQYF

clone size: many
V gene: TRBV9
CDR3 length: 17
D gene: .
J gene: TRBJ2-1
CDR3 DNA: TGTGCCAGCAGCGTAGAGGTGAGACCCCCTCTAGGCAATGAGCAGTTCTTC
CDR3 protein: CASSVEVRPPLGNEQFF

clone size: many
V gene: TRBV5-1
CDR3 length: 16
D gene: TRBD2
J gene: TRBJ2-1
CDR3 DNA: TGCGCCAGCAGCTTGCACCCGGGACTAGCGGACAATGAGCAGTTCTTC
CDR3 protein: CASSLHPGLADNEQFF

clone size: many
V gene: TRBV7-2
CDR3 length: 15
D gene: .
J gene: TRBJ1-5
CDR3 DNA: TGTGCCAGCAGCTTAGCGGTCGGGGGGCGGCAGCCCCAGCATTTT
CDR3 protein: CASSLAVGGRQPQHF

clone size: many
V gene: TRBV7-6
CDR3 length: 15
D gene: .
J gene: TRBJ2-5
CDR3 DNA: TGTGCCAGCAGCTTTAGTTTTCAGAACCAAGAGACCCAGTACTTC
CDR3 protein: CASSFSFQNQETQYF

clone size: many
V gene: TRBV5-1
CDR3 length: 15
D gene: TRBD2
J gene: TRBJ2-3
CDR3 DNA: TGCGCCAGCAGCTTGGACGGGACTAGCGCAGATACGCAGTATTTT
CDR3 protein: CASSLDGTSADTQYF

clone size: many
V gene: TRBV7-6
CDR3 length: 16
D gene: .
J gene: TRBJ2-2
CDR3 DNA: TGTGCCAGCAGCTTAGTGGGCACACGTCTTACCGGGGAGCTGTTTTTT
CDR3 protein: CASSLVGTRLTGELFF

clone size: many
V gene: TRBV5-1
CDR3 length: 14
D gene: .
J gene: TRBJ2-7
CDR3 DNA: TGCGCCAGCAGCTTGGCGACCACCGCCTACGAGCAGTACTTC
CDR3 protein: CASSLATTAYEQYF

clone size: many
V gene: TRBV25-1
CDR3 length: 15
D gene: .
J gene: TRBJ2-1
CDR3 DNA: TGTGCCAGCAGTGAAGGCACACACTCCTACAATGAGCAGTTCTTC
CDR3 protein: CASSEGTHSYNEQFF

clone size: many
V gene: TRBV7-2
CDR3 length: 12
D gene: .
J gene: TRBJ1-2
CDR3 DNA: TGTGCCAGCAGCTTTACAGGTTTCGGCTACACCTTC
CDR3 protein: CASSFTGFGYTF

clone size: many
V gene: TRBV5-1
CDR3 length: 13
D gene: .
J gene: TRBJ2-1
CDR3 DNA: TGCGCCAGCAGCTTGGGGTTGTGGAATGAGCAGTTCTTC
CDR3 protein: CASSLGLWNEQFF

clone size: many
V gene: TRBV6-5
CDR3 length: 15
D gene: .
J gene: TRBJ1-3
CDR3 DNA: TGTGCCAGCAGCCCCTTTGGGGGAACAGGAAACACCATATATTTT
CDR3 protein: CASSPFGGTGNTIYF

clone size: many
V gene: TRBV20-1
CDR3 length: 15
D gene: .
J gene: TRBJ1-1
CDR3 DNA: TGCAGTGCGGAACGTTCGGGACGTACGCTCTTGAACGCTTTCTTT
CDR3 protein: CSAERSGRTLLNAFF

clone size: many
V gene: TRBV20-1
CDR3 length: 15
D gene: TRBD2
J gene: TRBJ2-7
CDR3 DNA: TGCAGTGCTACCCGTTCCACGGGGGGATCCTACGAGCAGTACTTC
CDR3 protein: CSATRSTGGSYEQYF

clone size: many
V gene: TRBV20-1
CDR3 length: 12
D gene: TRBD2
J gene: TRBJ2-3
CDR3 DNA: TGCAGTGCTCCTTCGGGGGGAGATACGCAGTATTTT
CDR3 protein: CSAPSGGDTQYF